This T cell receptor (beta chain) is drawn from a study of shared T cell receptors in the human thymus. Sequenced by immunoSEQ multiplex PCR; TCRdb stores in-frame clones only, minus some. Among about 730,000 clones listed, 70% to 90% were seen once. Looked up from germline, CDR1 is SEHNR and CDR2 is FQNEAQ (reference sequence). The CDR3 spans 18 residues. V lost 1 base, J lost 7 bases, and 25 bases lay in between. Separately, the same data were catalogued under a study of human thymus T cells. This second study notes: Each of the donors was a healthy Finnish infant who was undergoing open corrective cardiac surgery for congenital heart defects. Thymus was obtained from resections taken during corrective heart surgery. An apparent bias in V and J gene usage was seen in thymic and blood repertoires. Related research described strongly overlapping thymic repertoires in unrelated people.

This rearrangement joins TRBV7-9 to TRBJ1-2; tentative D call: TRBD1 (5 bases). This clonotype was obtained from a girl less than two years old with a congenital heart defect. The sample comprised thymocytes. The CDR3 sequence: CASSLGPQGAHRRCGYTF. The CDR3 nucleotides are TGTGCCAGCAGCTTAGGCCCCCAGGGTGCCCATCGCCGGTGTGGCTACACCTTC.